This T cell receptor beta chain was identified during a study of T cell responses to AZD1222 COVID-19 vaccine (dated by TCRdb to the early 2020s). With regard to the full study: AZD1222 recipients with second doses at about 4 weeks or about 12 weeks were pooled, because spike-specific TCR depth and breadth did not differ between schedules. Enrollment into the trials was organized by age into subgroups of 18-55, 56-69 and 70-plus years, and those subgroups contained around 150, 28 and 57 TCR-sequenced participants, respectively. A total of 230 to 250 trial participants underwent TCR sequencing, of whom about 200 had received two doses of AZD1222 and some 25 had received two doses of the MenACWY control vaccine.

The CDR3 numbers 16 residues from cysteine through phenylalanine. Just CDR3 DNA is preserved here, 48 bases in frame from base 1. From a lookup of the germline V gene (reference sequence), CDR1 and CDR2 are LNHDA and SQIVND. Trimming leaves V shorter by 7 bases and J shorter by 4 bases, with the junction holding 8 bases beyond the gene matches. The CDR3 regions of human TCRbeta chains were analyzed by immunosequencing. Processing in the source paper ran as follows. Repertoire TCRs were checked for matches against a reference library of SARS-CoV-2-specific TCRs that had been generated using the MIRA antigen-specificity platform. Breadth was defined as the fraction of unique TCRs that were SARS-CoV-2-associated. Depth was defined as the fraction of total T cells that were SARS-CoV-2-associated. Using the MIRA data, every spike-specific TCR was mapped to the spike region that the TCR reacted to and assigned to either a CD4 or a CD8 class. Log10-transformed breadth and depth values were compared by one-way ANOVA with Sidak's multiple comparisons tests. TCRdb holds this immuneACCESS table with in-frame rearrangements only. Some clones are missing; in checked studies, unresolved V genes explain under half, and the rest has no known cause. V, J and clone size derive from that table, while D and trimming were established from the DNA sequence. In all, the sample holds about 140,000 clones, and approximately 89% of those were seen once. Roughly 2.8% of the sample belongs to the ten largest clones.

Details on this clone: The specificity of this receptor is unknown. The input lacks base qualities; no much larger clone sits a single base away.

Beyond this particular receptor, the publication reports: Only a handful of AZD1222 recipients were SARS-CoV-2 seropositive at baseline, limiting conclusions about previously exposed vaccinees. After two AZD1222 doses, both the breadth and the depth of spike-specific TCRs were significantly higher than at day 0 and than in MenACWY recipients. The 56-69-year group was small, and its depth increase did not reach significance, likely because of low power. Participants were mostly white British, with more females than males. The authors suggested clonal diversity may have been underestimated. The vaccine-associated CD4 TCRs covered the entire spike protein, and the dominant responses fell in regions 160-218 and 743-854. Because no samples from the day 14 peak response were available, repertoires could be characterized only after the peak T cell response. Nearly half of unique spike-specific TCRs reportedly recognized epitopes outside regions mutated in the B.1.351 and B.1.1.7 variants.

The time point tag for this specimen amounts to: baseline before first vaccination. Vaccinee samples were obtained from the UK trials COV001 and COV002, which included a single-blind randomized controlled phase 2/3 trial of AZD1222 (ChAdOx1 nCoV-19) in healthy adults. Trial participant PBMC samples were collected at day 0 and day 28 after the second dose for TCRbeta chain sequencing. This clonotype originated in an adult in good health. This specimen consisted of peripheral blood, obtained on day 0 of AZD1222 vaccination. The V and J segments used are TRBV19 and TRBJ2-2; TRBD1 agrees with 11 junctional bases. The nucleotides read TGTGCCAGTACTCTCTGGGGACAGGGGGGCACCGGGGAGCTGTTTTTT. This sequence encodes CASTLWGQGGTGELFF. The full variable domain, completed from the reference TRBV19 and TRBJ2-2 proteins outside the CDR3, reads DGGITQSPKYLFRKEGQNVTLSCEQNLNHDAMYWYRQDPGQGLRLIYYSQIVNDFQKGDIAEGYSVSREKKESFPLTVTSAQKNPTAFYLCASTLWGQGGTGELFFGEGSRLTVL.